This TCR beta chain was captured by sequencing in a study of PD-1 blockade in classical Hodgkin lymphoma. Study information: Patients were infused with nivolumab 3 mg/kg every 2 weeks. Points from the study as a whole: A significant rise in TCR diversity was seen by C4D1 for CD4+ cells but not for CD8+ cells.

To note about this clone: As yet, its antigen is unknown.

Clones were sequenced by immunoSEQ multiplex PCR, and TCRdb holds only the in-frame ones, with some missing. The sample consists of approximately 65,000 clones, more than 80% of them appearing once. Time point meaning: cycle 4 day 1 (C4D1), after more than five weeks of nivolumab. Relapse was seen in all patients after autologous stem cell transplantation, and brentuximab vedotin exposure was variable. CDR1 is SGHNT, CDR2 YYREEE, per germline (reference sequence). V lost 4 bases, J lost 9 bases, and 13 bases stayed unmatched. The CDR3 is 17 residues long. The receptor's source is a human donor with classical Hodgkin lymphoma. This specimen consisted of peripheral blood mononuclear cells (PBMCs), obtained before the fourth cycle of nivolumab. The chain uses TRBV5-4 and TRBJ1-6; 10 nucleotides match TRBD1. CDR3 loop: CASSADRDRGLGSPLHF. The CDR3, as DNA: TGTGCCAGCAGCGCGGACCGGGACAGGGGTCTCGGTTCACCCCTCCACTTT.